This entry features one T cell receptor beta chain sequence. The record originates from a study of CD8+ T cells in alopecia areata. As for the study in general: Treated patients swallowed 5 to 10 mg of oral tofacitinib twice daily.

cDNA reverse transcribed from extracted RNA served as the sequencing template. The protocol was immunoSEQ multiplex PCR, while the TCRdb copy is restricted to in-frame clones and leaves out a portion. Of about 180,000 clones listed, 50% to 60% are singletons. The specimen was CD4+ T cells sorted from blood, collected at week 0. The source is a human donor with alopecia areata.

DNA for the CDR3: TGTGCCAGCAGCCTTCAGGGCTACGAGCAGTACTTC. Translation gives CASSLQGYEQYF. The rearrangement links TRBV11-2 to TRBJ2-7; weak D call: TRBD1 (5 bases). Trimming stripped 5 bases from V and 3 bases from J, with 8 bases between. Germline assignment: CDR1 SGHAT and CDR2 FQNNGV. The CDR3 length is 12 residues. The entire variable domain, with the rest obtained from reference TRBV11-2 and TRBJ2-7, is as follows: EAGVAQSPRYKIIEKRQSVAFWCNPISGHATLYWYQQILGQGPKLLIQFQNNGVVDDSQLPKDRFSAERLKGVDSTLKIQPAKLEDSAVYLCASSLQGYEQYFGPGTRLTVT.